This TCR beta chain stems from a study of glioma-infiltrating T cells. The CDR3 spans 15 residues. V was trimmed by 3 bases and J by 0 bases, leaving 12 bases between them. Germline V gives CDR1 DFQATT, CDR2 SNEGSKA (reference sequence). TCR alpha and beta CDR3 regions were amplified from RNA using iRepertoire nested multiplex PCR. TCRdb reanalysed the multiplex PCR reads using MiXCR and keeps one entry per CDR3 protein. The data hold around 180,000 distinct CDR3 sequences, with around 45% observed a single time. This clonotype was observed many times. The sequence came from a human donor with low-grade glioma or glioblastoma, undergoing nonglioma brain surgery, or in good health (not recorded which). Material for sequencing was glioma tissue, nonneoplastic brain tissue, or PBMCs (not recorded which). The V call is TRBV20-1, the J call TRBJ2-1; no clear D gene. The CDR3 spells CSARSVKSSYNEQFF. The CDR3 DNA reads as TGCAGTGCTAGGTCAGTTAAAAGCTCCTACAATGAGCAGTTCTTC.